A selection of T cell receptor beta chains follows, all from one sample in a study of HIV-infected patients and healthy controls. In TCRdb, the 5' RACE reads were re-called with MiXCR into one record per CDR3 protein. The top ten hold 1.1% to 1.5% of the sample, which has 60,000 to 70,000 distinct CDR3 sequences, under 25% seen once. Sequencing input: CD4+ T cells from blood. These receptors originate from a human donor in good health. Both conserved end residues are part of each CDR3. D genes are given only for firm matches. The listing skips clone size in some rows; elsewhere it reads once, few, many or a size class.

CASSLDSRVRTGELFF | TGTGCCAGCAGCTTAGATTCAAGAGTGAGAACCGGGGAGCTGTTTTTT | . | TRBJ2-2 | TRBV11-2 | many
CSARDRVETQYF | TGCAGTGCTAGAGACAGGGTGGAGACCCAGTACTTC | . | TRBJ2-5 | TRBV20-1 | .
CASRNYEGTEAFF | TGTGCCAGCAGGAATTACGAGGGGACTGAAGCTTTCTTT | . | TRBJ1-1 | TRBV6-2/TRBV6-3 | .
CASSSQRGGNTGELFF | TGTGCCAGCAGTTCCCAGCGGGGGGGTAACACCGGGGAGCTGTTTTTT | TRBD2 | TRBJ2-2 | TRBV6-6 | few
CASRLTGVYEQYF | TGTGCCAGCAGGCTCACAGGAGTCTACGAGCAGTACTTC | . | TRBJ2-7 | TRBV6-2/TRBV6-3 | many
CASSSRTGTRQLNTEAFF | TGTGCCAGCAGCTCAAGGACCGGGACACGCCAGCTGAACACTGAAGCTTTCTTT | . | TRBJ1-1 | TRBV6-6 | many
CASSYSGGGTFSSGNTIYF | TGTGCCAGCAGTTACTCTGGGGGGGGGACGTTTTCCTCTGGAAACACCATATATTTT | . | TRBJ1-3 | TRBV6-5 | .
CSVDTAGQETQYF | TGCAGCGTTGACACGGCAGGTCAAGAGACCCAGTACTTC | . | TRBJ2-5 | TRBV29-1 | .
CASSPGQGAGGYTF | TGTGCCAGCAGCCCGGGACAGGGGGCCGGTGGCTACACCTTC | TRBD1 | TRBJ1-2 | TRBV7-9 | many
CASSSGGAGNQPQHF | TGTGCCAGCAGTTCAGGGGGAGCAGGCAATCAGCCCCAGCATTTT | TRBD1 | TRBJ1-5 | TRBV12-3/TRBV12-4 | .
CASSSQGNSGYNVQFF | TGTGCCAGCAGCTCCCAGGGTAACTCGGGGTACAATGTGCAGTTCTTC | . | TRBJ2-1 | TRBV5-5 | .
CASRVGAGANVLTF | TGTGCCAGCAGAGTGGGGGCAGGGGCCAACGTCCTGACTTTC | . | TRBJ2-6 | TRBV7-9 | many
CASSPSRGLTDTQYF | TGTGCCAGCAGCCCCTCCAGGGGGCTGACAGATACGCAGTATTTT | TRBD1 | TRBJ2-3 | TRBV9 | .
CASRPVGGVQYF | TGTGCCAGCAGGCCCGTGGGGGGCGTGCAGTACTTC | . | TRBJ2-7 | TRBV12-3/TRBV12-4 | few
CASSPRVGATEAFF | TGCGCCAGCAGCCCGCGGGTAGGGGCAACTGAAGCTTTCTTT | . | TRBJ1-1 | TRBV4-1 | many
CASSGGTALSSGYTF | TGTGCCAGCAGCGGCGGGACAGCCCTTAGTAGTGGCTACACCTTC | TRBD1 | TRBJ1-2 | TRBV6-1 | .